This passage covers 16 T cell receptor beta chains from one sample sequenced in a study of low-dose radiotherapy and immunotherapy resistance in tumors. Alpha and beta chains were covered, as first-strand cDNA relied on TRAV- and TRBV-specific primers. Amplification, which lasted roughly 22 PCR cycles, used a constant-region primer and V-primer adapter to amplify TCRs. TCRdb reprocessed the reads with MiXCR, giving one entry per CDR3 protein. Among tens of thousands of distinct CDR3 sequences listed, roughly 9% were seen once. Time point denoted: before trial treatment. The sequencing used PBMCs, collected before treatment. The receptors originated from a male donor with prostate cancer.

This clonotype appeared many times. The CDR3 reads CASSQGLAGLTDTQYF. The CDR3 coding sequence is TGCGCCAGCAGCCAAGGACTAGCGGGCCTAACAGATACGCAGTATTTT. The chain has TRBV4-1 and TRBJ2-3, with TRBD2 identical over 10 bases. The trim removed 1 base at V and 3 bases at J, leaving 4 bases unmatched. This CDR3 contains 16 residues. Germline assignment: CDR1 MGHRA and CDR2 YSYEKL.

This clonotype was seen repeatedly, ten times or more. The chain employs TRBV27 and TRBJ2-1; D may match TRBD1 or TRBD2 (5 bases each). V was cut by 5 bases and J by 0 bases, with 11 bases left in between. The CDR3 has 15 residues. Germline-derived CDR1 and CDR2 are MNHEY and SMNVEV (reference sequence). CDR3 in DNA: TGTGCCAGCAGTCGGGACCGGAGCTCCTACAATGAGCAGTTCTTC. Translating gives CASSRDRSSYNEQFF.

This clonotype has at least ten counts. The V gene is TRBV7-2, the J gene TRBJ1-1; 8 bases align to TRBD1. Trimming at V came to 5 bases and at J to 3 bases, leaving 14 bases not matched to a gene. Germline V lookup: CDR1 SGHTA, CDR2 FQGNSA. The CDR3 covers 17 residues. CDR3 nucleotides: TGTGCCAGCAGCCCACCGCCAGGGGGCATCGATGACACTGAAGCTTTCTTT. Residues: CASSPPPGGIDDTEAFF.

Turning to this clonotype: It may be a read error: a sequence one base away is much more abundant. The genes are TRBV7-9 and TRBJ2-7, with D maybe TRBD2 (7 bases). Per the germline V gene, CDR1 is SEHNR and CDR2 is FQNEAQ (reference sequence). Trimming cost V 7 bases and J 8 bases, with 21 bases left between them. The CDR3 sequence is 14 residues long. The CDR3 spells CASTFQGGVEKQYF. The CDR3 nucleotides read TGTGCCAGCACCTTTCAAGGGGGGGTCGAGAAGCAGTACTTC. Combining the CDR3 with reference TRBV7-9 and TRBJ2-7 gives the whole variable domain DTGVSQNPRHKITKRGQNVTFRCDPISEHNRLYWYRQTLGQGPEFLTYFQNEAQLEKSRLLSDRFSAERPKGSFSTLEIQRTEQGDSAMYLCASTFQGGVEKQYFGPGTRLTVT.

This clonotype was recorded many times. The chain has TRBV20-1 and TRBJ1-1; D may be TRBD1 (6 bases). Trimming left V 8 bases short and J 2 bases short, with 12 bases between. Germline V gives CDR1 DFQATT, CDR2 SNEGSKA (reference sequence). The CDR3 has 12 residues. The CDR3 spells CSNGQTNTEAFF. The CDR3 coding sequence is TGCAGTAATGGACAGACTAACACTGAAGCTTTCTTT.

This clonotype was seen repeatedly, ten times or more. The chain has TRBV5-1 and TRBJ1-2; TRBD1 might be the D (6 bases). The CDR3 contains 14 residues. The germline V gene encodes CDR1 SGHRS and CDR2 YFSETQ. Between the trimmed V and J ends, which lost 5 bases and 6 bases, there was a span of 17 bases. DNA of the CDR3: TGCGCCAGCAGATTAACAGGGTTAAAGGATGGCTACACCTTC. It codes for CASRLTGLKDGYTF.

This clonotype was picked up many times. The chain joins TRBV28 to TRBJ2-1, with 12 bases matching TRBD2. Germline V CDR1 and CDR2: MDHEN, SYDVKM. V dropped 2 bases and J dropped 8; count of bases not matched to a gene: 10. CDR3 size: 17 residues. In nucleotides, the CDR3 is TGTGCCAGCAGTTTAAGCCCTAGCGGGAGGGCTTTAGATGAGCAGTTCTTC. Its translation is CASSLSPSGRALDEQFF. Supplemented by reference TRBV28 and TRBJ2-1, the full variable domain reads DVKVTQSSRYLVKRTGEKVFLECVQDMDHENMFWYRQDPGLGLRLIYFSYDVKMKEKGDIPEGYSVSREKKERFSLILESASTNQTSMYLCASSLSPSGRALDEQFFGPGTRLTVL.

This clonotype occurred many times. The V and J genes are TRBV4-1 and TRBJ2-7; TRBD1 aligns across 8 bases. The CDR3 consists of 15 residues. The junction had 7 bases not matched to a gene; V was cut back by 0 bases and J by 6 bases. Germline V gene data show CDR1 as MGHRA and CDR2 as YSYEKL. The CDR3 protein is CASSQDRTGYREQYF. Here the CDR3 DNA reads TGCGCCAGCAGCCAAGATCGGACAGGGTATCGCGAGCAGTACTTC.

This clonotype was counted many times. The rearrangement joins TRBV6-6 to TRBJ2-7, with D unresolved. In germline, CDR1 is MNHNY, CDR2 SVGAGI (reference sequence). The CDR3 is made up of 12 amino acids. V was clipped by 7 bases and J by 6 bases, with 13 bases between them. The DNA for the CDR3 is TGTGCCAGCACTCCAAAACCCTCCGAGCAGTACTTC. Translation gives CASTPKPSEQYF.

This clonotype turned up a few times. DNA of the CDR3: TGTGCCAGCAGTGTGGACAGGGGGTTGCAGTTCTTC. It codes for CASSVDRGLQFF. The V call is TRBV28, the J call TRBJ2-1, with TRBD1 matching over 10 bases. Germline V gene sequence: CDR1 MDHEN, CDR2 SYDVKM. This CDR3 region has 12 residues. Germline trimming cut 5 bases from V and 12 bases from J; bases unmatched to any gene: 4. Full variable domain (rest looked up from reference TRBV28 and TRBJ2-1): DVKVTQSSRYLVKRTGEKVFLECVQDMDHENMFWYRQDPGLGLRLIYFSYDVKMKEKGDIPEGYSVSREKKERFSLILESASTNQTSMYLCASSVDRGLQFFGPGTRLTVL.

This clonotype has at least ten counts. CDR3 nucleotides: TGCAGTGCTACCTCTTTTCAGCGAGACGAGCAGTACTTC. It encodes CSATSFQRDEQYF. The rearrangement joins TRBV20-1 to TRBJ2-7; D unclear. Germline V gene lookup returns CDR1 DFQATT and CDR2 SNEGSKA (reference sequence). Trimming took off 4 bases at V and 5 bases at J, with 15 bases between the two ends. The CDR3 loop spans 13 amino acids.

Regarding this clonotype: This likely reflects a read error, since a far larger clone is one base away. The V and J genes are TRBV4-3 and TRBJ2-7, with D maybe TRBD2 (5 bases). The germline V and J ends were trimmed by 0 bases and 7 bases, with 19 bases remaining between them. CDR1 is LGHNA and CDR2 is YSLEER in the germline V gene. This CDR3 spans 16 amino acids. CDR3 sequence: CASSQEEPSSYNEQYF. For the CDR3, the DNA is TGCGCCAGCAGCCAAGAAGAACCTAGCTCCTACAATGAGCAGTACTTC.

This clonotype was counted at least ten times. As DNA, the CDR3 is TGTGCCAGCAGAGAGACAGGGTGGTACACTGAAGCTTTCTTT. Its translation: CASRETGWYTEAFF. The chain employs TRBV25-1 and TRBJ1-1; TRBD1 matches 7 bases. The V gene's germline CDR1 is MGHDK and CDR2 SYGVNS. The CDR3 consists of 14 residues. The ends lost 6 bases at V and 3 bases at J; junction bases unmatched: 7.

This clonotype was detected many times. This chain links TRBV12-3 or TRBV12-4 with TRBJ1-5; D possibly corresponds to TRBD1 (6 bases). The CDR3 runs to 14 residues. V was shortened by 3 bases and J by 6 bases, with 12 bases between the two germline ends. Written as DNA, the CDR3 is TGTGCCAGCAGTTTGGGGGCCACAGGTCAGCCCCAGCATTTT. Translating it yields CASSLGATGQPQHF.

There are a few counts of this clonotype. The germline gene is not matched at one end of the junction; a read error may be the cause. V and J are TRBV10-1 and TRBJ2-3; 8 bases agree with TRBD1. Germline V lookup: CDR1 WNHNN, CDR2 SYGVQD (reference sequence). The CDR3 is made up of 15 amino acids. CDR3 coding DNA: TGTGCCATCAGCGCAGGACAGGGTAGCACAGATACGCAGTATTTT. Protein sequence: CAISAGQGSTDTQYF.

There are many counts of this clonotype. The chain has TRBV2 and TRBJ1-1; D possibly corresponds to TRBD1 (5 bases). V shed 2 bases and J shed 4 bases, with 11 bases lying between them. Germline V gene data show CDR1 as SNHLY and CDR2 as FYNNEI. The CDR3 is made up of 14 amino acids. CDR3 DNA sequence: TGTGCCAGCAGTGAACTCAGGGTGGGCACTGAAGCTTTCTTT. This codes for CASSELRVGTEAFF.